This is a list of T cell receptor beta chains from one sample in a study of CD8 T cells in ankylosing spondylitis. MiXCR was run by TCRdb on the 5' RACE reads, yielding one entry per CDR3 protein. Of approximately 90,000 distinct CDR3 sequences detected, about 8.3% appear once; the ten largest clones hold 9.9%. The sample taken for sequencing was blood, either unsorted or a sorted T cell fraction (not recorded which). Receptors originate from a male donor with ankylosing spondylitis or in good health (not recorded which). Each CDR3 is given with its conserved first and last residue. The D gene is left open where the match is weak. Clone size, where shown, is once, few, many, or a class for clones that have expanded.

.	TRBV15	few	TRBJ2-5	TGTGCCACCAGCAGAGAGGACAGTAAATGGCAAGAGACCCAGTACTTC	CATSREDSKWQETQYF
.	TRBV4-2	many	TRBJ2-2	TGTGCCAGCAGCCAAGATGTGAGAGTCCCCGGGGAGCTGTTTTTT	CASSQDVRVPGELFF
.	TRBV12-5	many	TRBJ2-2	TGTGCTAGTGGTTTGGGCAGGACGAACACCGGGGAGCTGTTTTTT	CASGLGRTNTGELFF
.	TRBV18	many	TRBJ2-1	TGTGCCAGCTCACCGATGGGAGCAGGGGCTTTCTTC	CASSPMGAGAFF
.	TRBV5-6	many	TRBJ2-7	TGTGCCAGCAGCCGCCGACAGGGAGGGACCTACGAGCAGTACTTC	CASSRRQGGTYEQYF
TRBD1	TRBV18	many	TRBJ1-3	TGTGCCAGCTCAACATTTACAGGGGACTCTGGAAACACCATATATTTT	CASSTFTGDSGNTIYF
.	TRBV7-8	many	TRBJ2-1	TGTGCCAGCAGCGTATACAATGAGCAGTTCTTC	CASSVYNEQFF
TRBD2	TRBV29-1	.	TRBJ2-7	TGCAGCGTTGCTTCGTGGACGGGGGGGTCCAACGAGCAGTACTTC	CSVASWTGGSNEQYF
.	TRBV10-3	many	TRBJ2-1	TGTGCCATCAGTGGCGGGGAGGGGGAGTTCTTC	CAISGGEGEFF
.	TRBV20-1	many	TRBJ1-5	TGCAGTGCTAGAGATCCTCGCAAGCCGGGTGCCAATCAGCCCCAGCATTTT	CSARDPRKPGANQPQHF
.	TRBV10-3	few	TRBJ2-1	TGTGCCATCACCGGGGGACTTGCCTTAGGCAATGAGCAGTTCTTC	CAITGGLALGNEQFF
TRBD1	TRBV5-1	many	TRBJ1-1	TGCGCCAGCACTCGGACAGGACAGAACACTGAAGCTTTCTTT	CASTRTGQNTEAFF
TRBD1	TRBV4-1	.	TRBJ1-1	TGCGCCAGCAGCCAAGAACAAGGGGGCATGAGTGATTACACTGAAGCTTTCTTT	CASSQEQGGMSDYTEAFF
.	TRBV7-9	.	TRBJ2-3	TGTGCCAGCAGCTCGGGCCTTTCCCCGGATACGCAGTATTTT	CASSSGLSPDTQYF
TRBD1	TRBV18	many	TRBJ1-3	TGTGCCAGCTCACCATCGGGACAGGAATCAAGGACCATATATTTT	CASSPSGQESRTIYF
.	TRBV24-1	many	TRBJ1-3	TGTGCCCCCTGGGAAAGCCCTGGAAACACCATATATTTT	CAPWESPGNTIYF
TRBD2	TRBV12-3/TRBV12-4	many	TRBJ2-7	TGTGCCAGCAGTCGGGAGGGACGCCTGTCCTACGAGCAGTACTTC	CASSREGRLSYEQYF
TRBD2	TRBV5-1	many	TRBJ2-1	TGCGCCAGCAGCTTAGCGGGATGGGGTGAGCAGTTCTTC	CASSLAGWGEQFF
.	TRBV4-3	many	TRBJ2-1	TGCGCCAGCAGCCAAGATCTTGGGCAGGGAAGGGCCAATGAGCAGTTCTTC	CASSQDLGQGRANEQFF
TRBD1	TRBV29-1	many	TRBJ1-2	TGCAGCGCCGACAGGGGGAACTTTCGTGGCTACACCTTC	CSADRGNFRGYTF
TRBD2	TRBV19	many	TRBJ2-5	TGTGCAAGTAGTATCCGGGGACTAGCGGGCCAGTACCAAGAGACCCAGTACTTC	CASSIRGLAGQYQETQYF
.	TRBV4-1	many	TRBJ2-5	TGCGCCAGCAGCCAAGATGCGGTCAGTACGGGGACCCAGTACTTC	CASSQDAVSTGTQYF
.	TRBV6-5	many	TRBJ2-5	TGTGCCAGCAGTTACTCGATTCCGGGAGAGACCCAGTACTTC	CASSYSIPGETQYF
.	TRBV14	many	TRBJ1-6	TGTGCCAGCAGCCAGTACGGGTATAATTCACCCCTCCACTTT	CASSQYGYNSPLHF
TRBD1	TRBV7-9	many	TRBJ2-2	TGTGCCAGCAGGGGACAGGACAACACCGGGGAGCTGTTTTTT	CASRGQDNTGELFF
TRBD1	TRBV7-2	few	TRBJ1-5	TGTGCCAGCAGCCCCCGGACAGGGACTAGCAATCAGCCCCAGCATTTT	CASSPRTGTSNQPQHF
TRBD2	TRBV4-3	many	TRBJ2-7	TGCGCCAGCAGCCAAGACGAGACAGTGACTAGCGGGCTAGCCTACGAGCAGTACTTC	CASSQDETVTSGLAYEQYF
.	TRBV7-9	many	TRBJ2-1	TGTGCCAGCAGCTCGCGCCAACAGTCGGGCAATGAGCAGTTCTTC	CASSSRQQSGNEQFF
TRBD1	TRBV12-3/TRBV12-4	many	TRBJ2-3	TGTGCCAGCAGTCCCTCGACAGGGAGTCCGTCAGATACGCAGTATTTT	CASSPSTGSPSDTQYF
.	TRBV12-3/TRBV12-4	many	TRBJ2-3	TGTGCCAGCGGTAACAGTGCAGATACGCAGTATTTT	CASGNSADTQYF
.	TRBV20-1	many	TRBJ1-1	TGCAGTGCCAACCGCGGACTCGGGTGGGACACTGAAGCTTTCTTT	CSANRGLGWDTEAFF
.	TRBV29-1	many	TRBJ1-1	TGCAGCGTGACGACGCCGGGGCGCGCGGCTGAAGCTTTCTTT	CSVTTPGRAAEAFF
.	TRBV18	many	TRBJ1-5	TGTGCCAGCTCACCTACAGATCGGCCCCAGCATTTT	CASSPTDRPQHF
.	TRBV7-8	few	TRBJ2-3	TGTGCCAGCAGCTTAGAGGGTTTCGGAGCAACTAGCACAGATACGCAGTATTTT	CASSLEGFGATSTDTQYF
.	TRBV5-1	many	TRBJ2-1	TGCGCCAGCGCGGGGAGCGGCTCCTACAATGAGCAGTTCTTC	CASAGSGSYNEQFF
.	TRBV9	.	TRBJ2-3	TGTGCCAGCAGCGTAGAAGGGGCAGATACGCAGTATTTT	CASSVEGADTQYF
.	TRBV20-1	.	TRBJ1-3	TGCAGTGCTAGAGATAACAGGATCTCTGGAAACACCATATATTTT	CSARDNRISGNTIYF
.	TRBV13	many	TRBJ2-7	TGTGCCAGCGGGGCGGGCTCCTACGAGCAGTACTTC	CASGAGSYEQYF
TRBD2	TRBV20-1	many	TRBJ2-7	TGCAGTGCTAGAGATCTACGCGGGAGTTCTTCCTACGAGCAGTACTTC	CSARDLRGSSSYEQYF
.	TRBV9	many	TRBJ2-3	TGTGCCAGCAGCGTAGATGGCCGGGGGACAGATACGCAGTATTTT	CASSVDGRGTDTQYF
TRBD2	TRBV4-2	.	TRBJ2-1	TGTGCCAGCAGCCAAGAATATGGGCGCGGGCGGGAGGGCCTTGGTGAGCAGTTCTTC	CASSQEYGRGREGLGEQFF
TRBD2	TRBV7-2	many	TRBJ2-3	TGTGCCAGCAGACCAACTAGCGGGAGAATCACAGATACGCAGTATTTT	CASRPTSGRITDTQYF
.	TRBV29-1	many	TRBJ2-1	TGCAGCGTTGTAGGAGTGGGCTCCTACAATGAGCAGTTCTTC	CSVVGVGSYNEQFF
TRBD1	TRBV6-5	many	TRBJ2-2	TGTGCCAGCAGTTACGGGACAGGAACCACCGGGGAGCTGTTTTTT	CASSYGTGTTGELFF
TRBD1	TRBV12-3/TRBV12-4	many	TRBJ2-7	TGTGCCAGCAGTATGGGACAGGGGGCAGAAGAGCAGTACTTC	CASSMGQGAEEQYF
TRBD2	TRBV2	.	TRBJ2-3	TGTGCCAGCAGTGGGACTAGGATATTGGCAGATACGCAGTATTTT	CASSGTRILADTQYF
.	TRBV9	many	TRBJ2-7	TGTGCCAGCAGACGGGACGGGAGTCCCTACGAGCAGTACTTC	CASRRDGSPYEQYF